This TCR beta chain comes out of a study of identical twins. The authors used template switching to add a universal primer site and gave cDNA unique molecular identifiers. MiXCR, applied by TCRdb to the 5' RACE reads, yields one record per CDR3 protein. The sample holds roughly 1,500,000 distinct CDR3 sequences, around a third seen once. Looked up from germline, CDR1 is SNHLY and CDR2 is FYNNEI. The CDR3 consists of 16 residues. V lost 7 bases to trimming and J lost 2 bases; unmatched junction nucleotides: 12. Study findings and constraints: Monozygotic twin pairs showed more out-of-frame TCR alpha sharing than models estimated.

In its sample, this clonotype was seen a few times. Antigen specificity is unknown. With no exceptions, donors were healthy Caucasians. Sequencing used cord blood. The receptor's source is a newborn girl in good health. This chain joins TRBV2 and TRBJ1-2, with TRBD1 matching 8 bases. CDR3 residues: CASTQIDRGGNYGYTF. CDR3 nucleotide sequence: TGTGCCAGCACCCAAATAGACAGGGGCGGGAACTATGGCTACACCTTC.